What follows are 15 T cell receptor beta chains derived from one specimen sequenced in a study of T cells in Graves' hyperthyroidism and ophthalmopathy. Amplification yielded TCR beta CDR3 regions, with RNA transcripts as the source. The HTBI primer set drove a first-round RT-PCR of the TCR CDR3. TCRdb called the multiplex PCR reads again in MiXCR, with one record for every CDR3 protein. Here the sample spans fewer than 650,000 distinct CDR3 sequences, approximately 15% being singletons. Input material: blood. The origin of the receptors is a woman between 35 and 50 years old with Graves' hyperthyroidism.

In its sample, this clonotype was seen many times. The chain joins TRBV3-1 to TRBJ1-1, with D possibly being TRBD1 (6 bases). Germline V CDR1 and CDR2: LGHDT, YNNKEL (reference sequence). V was shortened by 8 bases and J by 4 bases, with 14 bases between the two germline ends. CDR3 length equals 13 residues. The CDR3 is CASRRGGGTEAFF. In nucleotides, the CDR3 is TGTGCCAGCCGCCGGGGGGGCGGCACTGAAGCTTTCTTT.

The J gene is TRBJ2-5, the V gene TRBV7-2; D is unclear. This CDR3 comprises 16 residues. CDR1 SGHTA and CDR2 FQGNSA come from the germline V gene. Trimming cost V 2 bases and J 2 bases, with 15 bases left between them. CDR3 in amino acids: CASSLTDEAHQETQYF. As DNA, the CDR3 is TGTGCCAGCAGCTTAACGGACGAGGCTCATCAAGAGACCCAGTACTTC.

The sample holds a few counts of this clonotype. The chain carries TRBV4-1 and TRBJ1-2; no clear D. Trimming took 0 bases from V and 2 from J, leaving 7 bases between them. Germline CDR1 is MGHRA and CDR2 is YSYEKL. This CDR3 contains 14 residues. The CDR3 region has the DNA TGCGCCAGCAGCCAAGATCGAGGGAACTATGGCTACACCTTC. It encodes CASSQDRGNYGYTF.

The CDR3 loop is CASSFAGEWRAQFF. CDR3 DNA sequence: TGTGCCAGCAGCTTTGCGGGAGAATGGAGGGCGCAGTTCTTC. The chain links TRBV5-8 to TRBJ2-1; 7 bases map to TRBD2. In germline, CDR1 is SGHTS, CDR2 YDEGEE. The ends lost 2 bases at V and 12 bases at J; junction bases unmatched: 11. This CDR3 has 14 residues.

The chain is built from TRBV7-8 and TRBJ2-7; D might be TRBD1 (6 bases). Germline CDR1 SGHVS, CDR2 FQNEAQ. CDR3 length equals 14 residues. Deletions cut 6 bases from V and 5 bases from J, with 17 bases between. CDR3 sequence reads: CASSSPTGPNEQYF. The CDR3 DNA is TGTGCCAGCAGTTCACCTACAGGGCCGAACGAGCAGTACTTC.

This clonotype has a handful of counts. V usage is TRBV19 and J usage is TRBJ1-1; no clear D gene. In germline, CDR1 is LNHDA, CDR2 SQIVND (reference sequence). V was cut by 3 bases and J by 1 base, with 9 bases left in between. CDR3 length: 14 amino acids. The CDR3 sequence is CASSIVGPNTEAFF. The CDR3 DNA reads as TGTGCCAGTAGTATTGTAGGACCGAACACTGAAGCTTTCTTT.

This clonotype has a count of ten or more. The V call is TRBV5-1, the J call TRBJ2-3, with TRBD2 matching over 7 bases. The V and J ends lost 2 bases and 3 bases, in that order; junction bases with no gene match: 6. The CDR3 sequence is 15 residues long. From germline, CDR1 is SGHRS and CDR2 YFSETQ. For the CDR3, the DNA is TGCGCCAGCAGCTTCGGCGGGAGAAAAACAGATACGCAGTATTTT. Its translation is CASSFGGRKTDTQYF. Using reference TRBV5-1 and TRBJ2-3 for the parts outside the CDR3, the full variable domain is KAGVTQTPRYLIKTRGQQVTLSCSPISGHRSVSWYQQTPGQGLQFLFEYFSETQRNKGNFPGRFSGRQFSNSRSEMNVSTLELGDSALYLCASSFGGRKTDTQYFGPGTRLTVL.

The rearrangement links TRBV7-9 to TRBJ2-1; TRBD2 might be the D (7 bases). In germline, CDR1 is SEHNR, CDR2 FQNEAQ (reference sequence). The CDR3 runs to 15 residues. The ends were cut back, 6 bases at V and 2 bases at J, with 14 bases in the middle. This CDR3 is CASRTGGAAYNEQFF. DNA of the CDR3: TGTGCCAGCAGAACTGGGGGGGCTGCCTACAATGAGCAGTTCTTC.

The sample holds many counts of this clonotype. The chain recombines TRBV6-1 with TRBJ2-5; no clear D gene. V lost 5 bases and J 3 bases, leaving 13 bases between the germline ends. Looked up from germline, CDR1 is MNHNS and CDR2 is SASEGT. The length of the CDR3 is 14 residues. This CDR3 reads CASSSLGGEETQYF. CDR3 coding DNA: TGTGCCAGCAGTTCCTTAGGTGGGGAAGAGACCCAGTACTTC.

The chain employs TRBV19 and TRBJ2-7; D might be TRBD1 (6 bases). Trimming stripped 0 bases from V and 3 bases from J, with 12 bases between. The germline gives CDR1 LNHDA, CDR2 SQIVND (reference sequence). This CDR3 spans 15 amino acids. The CDR3 loop is CASSIDRGGVYEQYF. The CDR3 region has the DNA TGTGCCAGTAGTATAGATCGAGGGGGAGTCTACGAGCAGTACTTC.

In this sample, this clonotype turned up many times. The chain couples TRBV2 to TRBJ2-7; TRBD1 is a possible D gene (5 bases). Germline V lookup: CDR1 SNHLY, CDR2 FYNNEI. The ends were cut back, 6 bases at V and 2 bases at J, with 14 bases in the middle. CDR3 length: 14 amino acids. The CDR3: CASRADSGPYEQYF. The CDR3 region has the DNA TGTGCCAGCAGAGCCGACAGTGGACCCTACGAGCAGTACTTC.

The gene calls are TRBV7-9 and TRBJ2-3; D remains ambiguous. The CDR3 length is 15 residues. Trimming left V 8 bases short and J 1 base short, with 16 bases between. Germline V CDR1 and CDR2: SEHNR, FQNEAQ (reference sequence). The CDR3 DNA reads TGTGCCAGCGCCATTGGCTGGGCGGGCACAGATACGCAGTATTTT. It yields the protein CASAIGWAGTDTQYF.

This clonotype occurred many times. The chain joins TRBV11-2 to TRBJ2-1; D tentatively fits TRBD1 or TRBD2 (5 bases each). Germline V gene data show CDR1 as SGHAT and CDR2 as FQNNGV. Trimming cost V 4 bases and J 5 bases, with 15 bases left between them. The CDR3 is made up of 15 amino acids. CDR3: CASSSPGPGDNEQFF. The CDR3, as DNA: TGTGCCAGCAGCTCACCGGGACCTGGGGACAATGAGCAGTTCTTC.

This clonotype was counted at least ten times. The chain links TRBV15 to TRBJ1-1; no reliable D call. Trimming left V 0 bases short and J 1 base short, with 12 bases between. CDR3 length: 16 amino acids. From germline, CDR1 is LNHNV and CDR2 YYDKDF (reference sequence). As DNA, the CDR3 is TGTGCCACCAGCAGAGATCCGGCGACATCGAACACTGAAGCTTTCTTT. Residues: CATSRDPATSNTEAFF.

Concerning this clonotype: A clone one base away is much larger, so this may be a read error. The chain recombines TRBV7-3 with TRBJ2-3; 10 bases are a match to TRBD2. CDR3 length equals 16 residues. Germline assignment: CDR1 SGHTA and CDR2 FQGTGA. The CDR3 coding sequence is TGTGCCAGCAGCTCGGACATAGCGGGAGGAACAGATAGGCAGTATTTT. This codes for CASSSDIAGGTDRQYF.